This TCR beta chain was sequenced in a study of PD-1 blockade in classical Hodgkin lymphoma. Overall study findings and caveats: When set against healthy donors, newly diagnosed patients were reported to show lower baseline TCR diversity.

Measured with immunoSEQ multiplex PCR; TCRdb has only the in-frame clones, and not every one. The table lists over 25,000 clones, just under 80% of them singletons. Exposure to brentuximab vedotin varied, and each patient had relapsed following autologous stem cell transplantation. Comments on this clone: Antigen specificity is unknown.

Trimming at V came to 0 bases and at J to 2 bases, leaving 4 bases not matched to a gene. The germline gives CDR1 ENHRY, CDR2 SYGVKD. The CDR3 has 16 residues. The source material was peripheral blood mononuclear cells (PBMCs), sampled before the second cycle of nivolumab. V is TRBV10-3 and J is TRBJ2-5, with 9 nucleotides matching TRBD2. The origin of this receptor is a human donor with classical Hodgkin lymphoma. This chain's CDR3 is CAISESGLAGQETQYF. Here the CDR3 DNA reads TGTGCCATCAGTGAGTCCGGCCTAGCGGGGCAAGAGACCCAGTACTTC.